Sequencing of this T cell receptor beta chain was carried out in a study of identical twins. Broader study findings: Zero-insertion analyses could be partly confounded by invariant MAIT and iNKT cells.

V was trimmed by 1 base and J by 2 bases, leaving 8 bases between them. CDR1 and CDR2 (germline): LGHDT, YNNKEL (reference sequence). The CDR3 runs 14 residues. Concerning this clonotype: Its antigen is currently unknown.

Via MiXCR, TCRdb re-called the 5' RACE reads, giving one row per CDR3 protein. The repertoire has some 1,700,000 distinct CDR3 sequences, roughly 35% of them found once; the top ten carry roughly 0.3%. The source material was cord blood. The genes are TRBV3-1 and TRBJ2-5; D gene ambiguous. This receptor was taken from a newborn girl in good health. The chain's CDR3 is CASSQVANQETQYF. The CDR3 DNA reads TGTGCCAGCAGCCAAGTTGCAAATCAAGAGACCCAGTACTTC.